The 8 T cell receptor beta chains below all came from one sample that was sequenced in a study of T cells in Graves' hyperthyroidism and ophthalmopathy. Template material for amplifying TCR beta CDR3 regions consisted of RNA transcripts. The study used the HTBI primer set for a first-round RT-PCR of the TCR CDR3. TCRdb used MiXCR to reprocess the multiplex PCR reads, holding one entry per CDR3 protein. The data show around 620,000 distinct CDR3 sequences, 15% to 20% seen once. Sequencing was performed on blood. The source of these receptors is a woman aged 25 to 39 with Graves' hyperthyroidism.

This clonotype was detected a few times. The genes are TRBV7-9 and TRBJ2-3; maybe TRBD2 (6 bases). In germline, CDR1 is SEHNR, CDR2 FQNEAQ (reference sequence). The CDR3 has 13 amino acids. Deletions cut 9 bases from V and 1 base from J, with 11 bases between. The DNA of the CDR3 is TGTGCCAGGTCGGGACTCCGCACAGATACGCAGTATTTT. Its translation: CARSGLRTDTQYF.

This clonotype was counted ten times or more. The CDR3 bases are TGCGCCAGCAGCTTGGTTTCTACGAACACCGGGGAGCTGTTTTTT. It encodes CASSLVSTNTGELFF. This chain connects TRBV5-1 to TRBJ2-2; D is unresolved. The V end lost 0 bases, the J end lost 0 bases, and 6 bases lay between the germline ends. The CDR3 sequence is 15 residues long. In germline, CDR1 is SGHRS, CDR2 YFSETQ.

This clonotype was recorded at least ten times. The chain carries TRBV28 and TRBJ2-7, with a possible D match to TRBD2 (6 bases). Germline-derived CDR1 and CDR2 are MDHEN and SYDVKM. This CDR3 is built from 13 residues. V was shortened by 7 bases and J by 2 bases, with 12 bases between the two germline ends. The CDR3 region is CASTLGGAYEQYF. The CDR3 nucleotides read TGTGCCAGCACCTTGGGCGGGGCCTACGAGCAGTACTTC.

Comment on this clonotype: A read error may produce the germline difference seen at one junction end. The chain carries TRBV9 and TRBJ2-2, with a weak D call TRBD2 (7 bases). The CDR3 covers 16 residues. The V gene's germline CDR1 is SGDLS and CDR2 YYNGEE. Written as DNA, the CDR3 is TGTGCCAGCAGCGTAGTTCGGGGGGCCAACACCGGGGATCTGTTTTTT. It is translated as CASSVVRGANTGDLFF.

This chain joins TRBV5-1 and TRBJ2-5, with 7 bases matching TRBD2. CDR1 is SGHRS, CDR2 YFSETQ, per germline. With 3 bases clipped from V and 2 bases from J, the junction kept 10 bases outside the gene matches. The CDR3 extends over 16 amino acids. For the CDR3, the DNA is TGCGCCAGCAGCTCGGAACTAGCGCTCATTCAAGAGACCCAGTACTTC. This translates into CASSSELALIQETQYF.

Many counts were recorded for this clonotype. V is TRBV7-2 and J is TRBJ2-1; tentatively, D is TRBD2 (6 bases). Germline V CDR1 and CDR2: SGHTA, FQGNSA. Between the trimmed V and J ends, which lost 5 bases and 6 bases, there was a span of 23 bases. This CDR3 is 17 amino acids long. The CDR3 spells CASSPSLVTMGGNEQFF. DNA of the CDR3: TGTGCCAGCAGCCCCTCGTTGGTTACCATGGGGGGCAATGAGCAGTTCTTC. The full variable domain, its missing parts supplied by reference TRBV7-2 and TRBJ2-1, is GAGVSQSPSNKVTEKGKDVELRCDPISGHTALYWYRQSLGQGLEFLIYFQGNSAPDKSGLPSDRFSAERTGGSVSTLTIQRTQQEDSAVYLCASSPSLVTMGGNEQFFGPGTRLTVL.

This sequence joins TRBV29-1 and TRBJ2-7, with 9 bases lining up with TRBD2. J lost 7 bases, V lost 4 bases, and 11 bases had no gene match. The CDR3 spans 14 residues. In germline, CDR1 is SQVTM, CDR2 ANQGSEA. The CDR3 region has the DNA TGCAGCGTTGGCACGGCTAGCGGGAAAGGTGAGCAGTACTTC. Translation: CSVGTASGKGEQYF.

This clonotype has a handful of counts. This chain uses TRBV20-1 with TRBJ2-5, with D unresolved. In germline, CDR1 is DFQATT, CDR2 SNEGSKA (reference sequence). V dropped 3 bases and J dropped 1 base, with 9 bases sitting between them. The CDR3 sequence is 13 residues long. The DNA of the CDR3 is TGCAGTGCTAGCTACACCAGCCAAGAGACCCAGTACTTC. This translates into CSASYTSQETQYF.